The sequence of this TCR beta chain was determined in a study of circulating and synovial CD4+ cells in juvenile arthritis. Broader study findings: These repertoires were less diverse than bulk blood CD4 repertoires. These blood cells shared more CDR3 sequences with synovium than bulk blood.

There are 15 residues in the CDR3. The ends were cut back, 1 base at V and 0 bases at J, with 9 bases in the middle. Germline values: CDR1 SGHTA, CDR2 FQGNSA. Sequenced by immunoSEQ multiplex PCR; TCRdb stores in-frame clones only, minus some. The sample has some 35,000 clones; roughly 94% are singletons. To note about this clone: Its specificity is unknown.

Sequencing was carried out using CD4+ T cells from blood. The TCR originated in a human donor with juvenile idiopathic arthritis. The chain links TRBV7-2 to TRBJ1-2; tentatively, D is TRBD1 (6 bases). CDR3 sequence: CASSLDRVANYGYTF. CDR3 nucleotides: TGTGCCAGCAGCTTAGACAGGGTGGCTAACTATGGCTACACCTTC.